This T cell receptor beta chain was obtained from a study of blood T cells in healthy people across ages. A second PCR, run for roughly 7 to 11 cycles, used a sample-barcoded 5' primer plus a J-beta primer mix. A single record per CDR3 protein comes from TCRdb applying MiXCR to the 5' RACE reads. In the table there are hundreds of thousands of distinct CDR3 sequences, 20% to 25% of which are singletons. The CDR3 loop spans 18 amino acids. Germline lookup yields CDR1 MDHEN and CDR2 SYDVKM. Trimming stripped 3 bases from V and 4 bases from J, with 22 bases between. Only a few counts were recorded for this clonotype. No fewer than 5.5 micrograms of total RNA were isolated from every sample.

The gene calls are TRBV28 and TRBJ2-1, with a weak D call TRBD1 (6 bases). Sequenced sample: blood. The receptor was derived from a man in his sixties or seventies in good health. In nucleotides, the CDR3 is TGTGCCAGCAGTTTCCCTCTCACGACAGGACACACTTACAATGAGCAGTTCTTC. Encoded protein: CASSFPLTTGHTYNEQFF. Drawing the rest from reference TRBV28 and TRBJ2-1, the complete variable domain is DVKVTQSSRYLVKRTGEKVFLECVQDMDHENMFWYRQDPGLGLRLIYFSYDVKMKEKGDIPEGYSVSREKKERFSLILESASTNQTSMYLCASSFPLTTGHTYNEQFFGPGTRLTVL.